This T cell receptor beta chain is from a study of blood T cell repertoires in COVID-19. With V trimmed by 9 bases and J by 0 bases, 8 bases remained unmatched. Germline V gene lookup returns CDR1 MNHEY and CDR2 SVGAGI. The CDR3 extends over 15 amino acids. Profiling relied on immunoSEQ multiplex PCR, and the TCRdb table lists in-frame clones only, not all of them. Among roughly 410,000 clones, roughly 86% were seen once, and the ten largest hold roughly 2%. Sequencing was carried out using peripheral blood. This receptor was identified in a woman aged 60-75 years with COVID-19, enrolled during active disease. V usage is TRBV6-5 and J usage is TRBJ1-3; 7 bases map to TRBD1. The CDR3 spells CARRQGGYSGNTIYF. The CDR3 nucleotides are TGTGCCAGAAGACAGGGCGGATACTCTGGAAACACCATATATTTT.